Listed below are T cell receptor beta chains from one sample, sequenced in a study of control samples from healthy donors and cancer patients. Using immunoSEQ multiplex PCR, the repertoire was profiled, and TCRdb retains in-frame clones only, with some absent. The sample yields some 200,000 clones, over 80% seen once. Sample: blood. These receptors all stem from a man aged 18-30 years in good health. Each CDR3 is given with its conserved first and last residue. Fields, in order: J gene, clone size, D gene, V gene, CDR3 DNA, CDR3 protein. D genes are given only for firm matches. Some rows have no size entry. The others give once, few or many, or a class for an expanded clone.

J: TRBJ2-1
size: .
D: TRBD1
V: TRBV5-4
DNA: TGTGCCAGCAGCAGGGGACAGGGGGACAATGAGCAGTTCTTC
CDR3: CASSRGQGDNEQFF

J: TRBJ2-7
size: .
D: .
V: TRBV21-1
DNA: TGTGCCAGCAGCAAAAAGCGGGAGGAGCGTTACTACGAGCAGTACTTC
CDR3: CASSKKREERYYEQYF

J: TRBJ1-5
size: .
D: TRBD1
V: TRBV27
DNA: TGTGCCAGCAGGGGGACAGGGCCTCAGCCCCAGCATTTT
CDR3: CASRGTGPQPQHF

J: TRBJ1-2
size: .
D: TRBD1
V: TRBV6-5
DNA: TGTGCCAGCAGTCCGGGACAGGGGGCCCTTTACACCTTC
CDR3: CASSPGQGALYTF

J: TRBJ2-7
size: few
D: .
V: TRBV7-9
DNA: TGTGCCAGCAGCTTCCGGGGCAGCTACGAGCAGTACTTC
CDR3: CASSFRGSYEQYF

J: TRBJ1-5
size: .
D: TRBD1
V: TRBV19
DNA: TGTGCCAGTATGTATCCCGGGACAGGGGATTATCAGCCCCAGCATTTT
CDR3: CASMYPGTGDYQPQHF

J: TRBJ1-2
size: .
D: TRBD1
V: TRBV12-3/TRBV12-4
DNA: TGTGCCAGCAGTACGACAGGGGGCTATGGCTACACCTTC
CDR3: CASSTTGGYGYTF

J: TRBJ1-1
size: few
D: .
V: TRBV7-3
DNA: TGTGCCAGCAGCTCGAACGGGGTAGCTGAAGCTTTCTTT
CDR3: CASSSNGVAEAFF

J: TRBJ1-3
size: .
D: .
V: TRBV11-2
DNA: TGTGCCAGCAGCCCCCTAGGGGGGGAAAACACCATATATTTT
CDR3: CASSPLGGENTIYF

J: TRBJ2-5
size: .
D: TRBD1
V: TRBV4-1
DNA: TGCGCCAGCAGCCCGAGGACAGGCCAGGAGACCCAGTACTTC
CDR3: CASSPRTGQETQYF

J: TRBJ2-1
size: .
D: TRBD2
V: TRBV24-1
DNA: TGTGCCACCAGTACAAGCGGGGGCTCCTACAATGAGCAGTTCTTC
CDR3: CATSTSGGSYNEQFF

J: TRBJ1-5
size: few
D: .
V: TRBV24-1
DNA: TGTGCCACCAGTGATCCGACTGTAGATCAGCCCCAGCATTTT
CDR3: CATSDPTVDQPQHF

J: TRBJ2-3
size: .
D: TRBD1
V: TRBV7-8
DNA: TGTGCCAGCAGCCCAGAAAGGGGGCGCAGGGCTACAGATACGCAGTATTTT
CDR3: CASSPERGRRATDTQYF

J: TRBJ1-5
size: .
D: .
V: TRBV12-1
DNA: TGTGCCAGCAGGTTCAAAGAAGGGGCCACCCGATGTCAGCCCCAGCATTTT
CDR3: CASRFKEGATRCQPQHF

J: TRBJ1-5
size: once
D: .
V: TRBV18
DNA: TGTGCCAGCTCAGAAGGGAATAGCAATCAGCCCCAGCATTTT
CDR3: CASSEGNSNQPQHF

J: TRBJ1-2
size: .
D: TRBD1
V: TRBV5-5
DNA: TGTGCCAGCAGGTCCCAGGGGGTGGTCTATGGCTACACCTTC
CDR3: CASRSQGVVYGYTF

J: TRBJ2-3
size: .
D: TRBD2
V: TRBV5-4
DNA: TGTGCCAGCAGCTTTCGGACGGGGGGGGCAGATACGCAGTATTTT
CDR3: CASSFRTGGADTQYF